The present T cell receptor (beta chain) was sequenced within a study of somatic mutations in cytotoxic T cells in rheumatoid arthritis (dated by TCRdb to about 2017). Background for the entire study: Sorted V beta1+ cells also underwent TCRB sequencing, and some V beta antibody-stained T-cell populations were flow-sorted at nearly 100% purity on a FACSAria II or Sony SH800. Patient and control groups had essentially identical median ages. For 65 to 70 rheumatoid arthritis patients and fewer than 25 healthy controls, TCRB deep sequencing was carried out. Whether expanded CD8+ T-cell clones in untreated, newly diagnosed rheumatoid arthritis carry somatic mutations was the study question, and clonality was characterized with TCRB deep sequencing.

Study-wide findings and limitations: The largest CD8+ clone made up more than 20% of CD8+ cells in about an eighth of the 65 patients, and blood and synovial fluid shared several identical CD8+ TCRB sequences. There was no significant difference in CD8+ T-cell clonality between rheumatoid arthritis patients and age-matched healthy controls. The expanded CD8+ clones had unknown antigen targets, and not appearing in virus-specific databases did not rule out that they were virus-specific. In patients, CD8+ clonality rose with age (Spearman r ~ 0.52), which was not the case in healthy controls.

Sequencing of TCRB CDR3 was done on genomic DNA with the immunoSEQ assay. Processing in the source paper ran as follows. The analyses included only productive TCRB rearrangements. A clone was defined by a unique TCRB CDR3 sequence, and clonality was computed as a productive clonality index based on Shannon entropy. To calculate repertoire overlap between two samples, the template counts of each clone were considered relative to each sample's total templates. Flow cytometry-measured V-gene usage correlated with V-gene usage from TCRB sequencing, with a Spearman r of roughly 0.6. Entries here come from immuneACCESS through TCRdb and include only in-frame sequences with V and J called. Some clones fail to appear in such tables; in the studies checked, an unresolved V gene covers under half of the shortfall, and the cause of the remainder is unknown. That table is the source of V, J and clone size, and D and trimming were worked out from the DNA. The sample table lists about 11,000 clones, 74% of them with a count of one. The ten most abundant clones make up about 10% of the sample.

As to this clone: The clone's antigen remains unknown. Per-nucleotide qualities are absent, and no much larger clonotype sits a single base away.

Buffy coats from around 20 blood donors served as healthy controls, a group that was 55% female with a median age of roughly 61 years (range 21-70). Positive magnetic bead selection on an AutoMACS was used to isolate CD4+ and CD8+ cells, with flow cytometry used to check purity. Isolation of peripheral blood mononuclear cells was done through Ficoll-Paque PLUS density gradient separation. DNA from CD4-enriched, CD8-enriched or PBMC samples was extracted using Nucleospin Tissue or Tissue XS kits and then quantified on a Qubit 2.0 fluorometer. The sample consisted of CD8+ T cells sorted from blood. The sequence was collected from a man in his 70s in good health.

This receptor has the CDR3 CASSPTSGSLDEQFF. The base sequence is TGTGCCAGCAGTCCCACTAGCGGGAGTTTGGATGAGCAGTTCTTC. Recombination linked TRBV27 to TRBJ2-1, with TRBD2 matching 11 junction bases. After removal of 5 bases from V and 8 bases from J, the junction retains 8 bases not matched to a gene. Including cysteine and phenylalanine, the CDR3 has 15 amino acids. The CDR3 DNA has 45 bases and is translated from base 1. CDR1 and CDR2 (MNHEY, SMNVEV) derive from the germline V gene (reference sequence).